The clone carrying this TCR beta chain was recorded once. What it binds is unknown. The CDR3 consists of 18 residues. V shed 3 bases and J 2 bases; nucleotides not matched to a gene: 12. Germline CDR1 and CDR2: KGHSH and LQKENI. TCRdb independently ran MiXCR on the 5' RACE reads; one entry per CDR3 protein. The sample lists over 350,000 distinct CDR3 sequences; approximately 24% were seen once. This sample stems from a study of T-cell memory formation after mild COVID-19. The study, taken as a whole, reports: In pre-infection memory, a portion of responding clones appeared, which suggested that cross-reactive memory joined. Specificity for SARS-CoV-2 was not confirmed among the second-wave clones peaking on day 37. Mainly in CM and EM were contracting CD4+ clones; CD8+ were in EMRA.

The sequenced material came from PBMCs or a T cell subset sorted from them (not recorded which). V usage is TRBV18 and J usage is TRBJ1-1, with TRBD1 matching over 10 bases. The sequence derives from an adult woman who had mild COVID-19 (a few samples of this study predate the infection). Cell type and time point are not known. The CDR3 nucleotides are TGTGCCAGCTCACCCGCACCTAGAGAGACAGGGGGCAACACTGAAGCTTTCTTT. It yields the protein CASSPAPRETGGNTEAFF.